This paragraph covers one TCR beta chain sequence. Trimming shortened V by 6 bases and J by 7 bases, and 18 bases separated the two germline ends. The CDR3 is 14 amino acids. CDR1 is MGHDK, CDR2 SYGVNS, per germline. The entry originates in a study of PD-1 blockade in mismatch repair-deficient tumors. Using immunoSEQ multiplex PCR, the repertoire was profiled, and TCRdb retains in-frame clones only, with some absent. The profile shows approximately 50,000 clones, around 80% of them singletons. This TCR was sampled from an adult with mismatch repair-deficient cancer. This specimen was peripheral blood, taken 4 weeks after starting pembrolizumab. V usage is TRBV25-1 and J usage is TRBJ1-1; the D gene is possibly TRBD1 (5 bases). The CDR3 DNA is TGTGCCAGCAGGTTGGACGGGGGGTCGAATGAAGCTTTCTTT. Translation gives CASRLDGGSNEAFF. The full variable domain, in which reference TRBV25-1 and TRBJ1-1 provide the parts outside the CDR3, is EADIYQTPRYLVIGTGKKITLECSQTMGHDKMYWYQQDPGMELHLIHYSYGVNSTEKGDLSSESTVSRIRTEHFPLTLESARPSHTSQYLCASRLDGGSNEAFFGQGTRLTVV.